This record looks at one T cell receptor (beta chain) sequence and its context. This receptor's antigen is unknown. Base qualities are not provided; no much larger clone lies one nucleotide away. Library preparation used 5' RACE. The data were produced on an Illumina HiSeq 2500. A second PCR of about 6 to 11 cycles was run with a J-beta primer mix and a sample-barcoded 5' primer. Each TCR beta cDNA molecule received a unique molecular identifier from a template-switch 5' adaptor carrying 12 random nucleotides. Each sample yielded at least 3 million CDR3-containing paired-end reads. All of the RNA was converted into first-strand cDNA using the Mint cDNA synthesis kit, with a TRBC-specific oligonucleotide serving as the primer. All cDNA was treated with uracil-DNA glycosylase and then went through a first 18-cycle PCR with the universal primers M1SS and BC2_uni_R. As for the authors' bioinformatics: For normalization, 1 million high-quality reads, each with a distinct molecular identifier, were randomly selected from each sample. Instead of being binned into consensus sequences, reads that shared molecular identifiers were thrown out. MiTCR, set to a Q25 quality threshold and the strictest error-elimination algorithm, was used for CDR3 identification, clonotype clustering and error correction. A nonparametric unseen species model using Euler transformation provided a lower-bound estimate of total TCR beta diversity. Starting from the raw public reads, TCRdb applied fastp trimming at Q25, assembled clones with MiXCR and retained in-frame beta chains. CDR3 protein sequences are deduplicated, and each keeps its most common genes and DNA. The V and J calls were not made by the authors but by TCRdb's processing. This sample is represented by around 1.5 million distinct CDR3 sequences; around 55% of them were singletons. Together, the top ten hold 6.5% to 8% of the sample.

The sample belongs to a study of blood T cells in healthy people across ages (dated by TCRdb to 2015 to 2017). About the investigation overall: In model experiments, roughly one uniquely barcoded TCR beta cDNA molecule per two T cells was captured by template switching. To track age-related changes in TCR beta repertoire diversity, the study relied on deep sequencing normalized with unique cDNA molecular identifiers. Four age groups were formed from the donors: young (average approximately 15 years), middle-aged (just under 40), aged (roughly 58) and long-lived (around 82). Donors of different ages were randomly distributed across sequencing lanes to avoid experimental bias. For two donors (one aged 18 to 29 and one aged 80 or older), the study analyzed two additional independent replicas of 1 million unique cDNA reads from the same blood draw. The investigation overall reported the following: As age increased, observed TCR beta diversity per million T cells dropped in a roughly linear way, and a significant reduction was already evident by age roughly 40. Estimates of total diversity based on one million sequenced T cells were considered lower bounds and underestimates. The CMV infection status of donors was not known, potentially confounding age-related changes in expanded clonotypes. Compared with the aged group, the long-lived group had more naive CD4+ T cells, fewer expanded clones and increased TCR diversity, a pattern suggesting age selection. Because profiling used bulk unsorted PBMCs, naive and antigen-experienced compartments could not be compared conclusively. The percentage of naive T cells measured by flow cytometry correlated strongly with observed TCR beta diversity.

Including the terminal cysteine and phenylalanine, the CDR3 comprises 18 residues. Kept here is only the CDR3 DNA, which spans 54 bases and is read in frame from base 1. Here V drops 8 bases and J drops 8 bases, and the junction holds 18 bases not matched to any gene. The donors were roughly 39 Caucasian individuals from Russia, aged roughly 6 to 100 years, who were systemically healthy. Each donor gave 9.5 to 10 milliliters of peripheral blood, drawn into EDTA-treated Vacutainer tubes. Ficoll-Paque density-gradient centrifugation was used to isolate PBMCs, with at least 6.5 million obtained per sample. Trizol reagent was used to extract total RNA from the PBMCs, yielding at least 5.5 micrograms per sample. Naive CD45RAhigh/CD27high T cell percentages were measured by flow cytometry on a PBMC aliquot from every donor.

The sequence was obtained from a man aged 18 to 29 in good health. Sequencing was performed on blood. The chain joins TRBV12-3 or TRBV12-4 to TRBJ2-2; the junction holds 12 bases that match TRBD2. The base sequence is TGTGCCAGCGGACCACTAGCGGGAGGATCCAGGGCCCGAGGGGAGCTGTTTTTT. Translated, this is CASGPLAGGSRARGELFF.